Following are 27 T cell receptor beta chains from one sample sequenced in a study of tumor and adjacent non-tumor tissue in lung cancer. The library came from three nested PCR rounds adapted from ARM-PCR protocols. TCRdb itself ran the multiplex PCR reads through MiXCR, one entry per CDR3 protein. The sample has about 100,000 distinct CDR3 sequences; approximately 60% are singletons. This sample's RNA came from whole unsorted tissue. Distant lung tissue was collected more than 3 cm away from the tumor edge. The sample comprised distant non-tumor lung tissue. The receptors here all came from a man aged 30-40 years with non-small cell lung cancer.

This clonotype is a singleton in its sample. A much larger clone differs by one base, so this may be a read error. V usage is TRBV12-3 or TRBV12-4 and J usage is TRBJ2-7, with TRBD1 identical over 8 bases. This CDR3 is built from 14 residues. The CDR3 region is CASSAGQGSDEQYF. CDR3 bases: TGTGCCAGCAGCGCAGGACAGGGCTCCGACGAGCAGTACTTC.

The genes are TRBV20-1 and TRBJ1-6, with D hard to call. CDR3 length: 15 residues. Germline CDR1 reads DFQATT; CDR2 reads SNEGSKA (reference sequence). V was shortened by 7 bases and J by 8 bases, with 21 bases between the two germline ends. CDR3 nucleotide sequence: TGCAGTGTTCCCGAGAGAGGGAACGAAGATTCACCCCTCCACTTT. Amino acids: CSVPERGNEDSPLHF.

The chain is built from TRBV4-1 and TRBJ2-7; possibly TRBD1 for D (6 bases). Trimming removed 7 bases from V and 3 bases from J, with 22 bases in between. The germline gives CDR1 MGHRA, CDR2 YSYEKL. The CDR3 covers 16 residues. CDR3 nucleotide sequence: TGCGCCAGCAACCTAGACGAGACAGGACAGATCTACGAGCAGTACTTC. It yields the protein CASNLDETGQIYEQYF.

CDR3 sequence reads: CASSPMTGNYGYTF. The CDR3 region has the DNA TGTGCCAGCAGCCCGATGACAGGGAACTATGGCTACACCTTC. V gene TRBV11-2 combines with J gene TRBJ1-2; 7 bases are shared with TRBD1. Trimming removed 5 bases from V and 2 bases from J; junction bases left unmatched: 5. Germline lookup yields CDR1 SGHAT and CDR2 FQNNGV. This CDR3 comprises 14 residues.

The CDR3 reads CASSSGQGAGGKQYF. DNA of the CDR3: TGTGCCAGCAGCAGCGGACAGGGGGCAGGAGGTAAGCAGTATTTT. The chain combines TRBV11-3 with TRBJ2-3, with 11 bases aligning to TRBD1. The trim removed 5 bases at V and 11 bases at J, leaving 12 bases unmatched. The CDR3 covers 15 residues. Germline CDR1 reads SGHNT; CDR2 reads YENEEA.

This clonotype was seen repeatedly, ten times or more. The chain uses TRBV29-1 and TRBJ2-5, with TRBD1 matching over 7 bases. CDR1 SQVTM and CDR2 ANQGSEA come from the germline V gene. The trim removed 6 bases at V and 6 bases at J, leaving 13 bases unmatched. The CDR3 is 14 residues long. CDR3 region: CSVAGTAGAKTQYF. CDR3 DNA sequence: TGCAGCGTCGCAGGGACAGCTGGTGCTAAGACCCAGTACTTC. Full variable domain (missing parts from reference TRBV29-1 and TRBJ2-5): SAVISQKPSRDICQRGTSLTIQCQVDSQVTMMFWYRQQPGQSLTLIATANQGSEATYESGFVIDKFPISRPNLTFSTLTVSNMSPEDSSIYLCSVAGTAGAKTQYFGPGTRLLVL.

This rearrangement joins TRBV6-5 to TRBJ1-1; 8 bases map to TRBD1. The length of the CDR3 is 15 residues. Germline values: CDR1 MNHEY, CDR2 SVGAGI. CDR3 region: CANSPAGTGNTEAFF. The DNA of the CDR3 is TGTGCTAACAGTCCAGCCGGGACAGGGAACACTGAAGCTTTCTTT.

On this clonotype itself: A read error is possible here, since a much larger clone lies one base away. In DNA, the CDR3 is TGTGCCAGCAGAGGACAGAGGGCGAGCTACGAGCAGTACTTC. Its protein is CASRGQRASYEQYF. This chain joins TRBV12-3 or TRBV12-4 and TRBJ2-7; tentatively, D is TRBD1 (6 bases). The V end was cut by 6 bases, the J end by 3 bases, with 15 bases between. The CDR3 contains 14 residues.

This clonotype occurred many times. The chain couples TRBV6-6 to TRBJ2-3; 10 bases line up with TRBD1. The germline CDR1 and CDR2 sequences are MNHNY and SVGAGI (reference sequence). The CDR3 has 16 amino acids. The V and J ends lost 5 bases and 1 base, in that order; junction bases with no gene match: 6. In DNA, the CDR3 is TGTGCCAGCAGTCATAGTGGGACAGGGGGCACAGATACGCAGTATTTT. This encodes CASSHSGTGGTDTQYF.

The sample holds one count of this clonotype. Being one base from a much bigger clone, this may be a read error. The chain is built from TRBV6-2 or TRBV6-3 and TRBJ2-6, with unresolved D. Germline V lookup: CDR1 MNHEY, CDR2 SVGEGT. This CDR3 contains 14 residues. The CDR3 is CVSSYNSGANVLTF. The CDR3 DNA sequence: TGTGTCAGCAGTTACAACTCTGGGGCCAACGTCCTGACTTTC.

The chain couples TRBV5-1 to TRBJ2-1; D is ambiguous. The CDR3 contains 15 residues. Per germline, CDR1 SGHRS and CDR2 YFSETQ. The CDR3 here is CVNSLVTLQNNEQFF. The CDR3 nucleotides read TGCGTCAACAGCTTGGTTACCTTACAGAACAATGAGCAGTTCTTC.

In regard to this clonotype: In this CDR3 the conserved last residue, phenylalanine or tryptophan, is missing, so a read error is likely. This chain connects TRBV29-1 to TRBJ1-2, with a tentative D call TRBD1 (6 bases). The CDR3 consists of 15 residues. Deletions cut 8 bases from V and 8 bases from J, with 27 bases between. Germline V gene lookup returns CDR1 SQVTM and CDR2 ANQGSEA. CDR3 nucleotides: TGCAGCACTGATGTGGCAGGGGCGATCCTGGGAGGCTACACCTTA. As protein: CSTDVAGAILGGYTL.

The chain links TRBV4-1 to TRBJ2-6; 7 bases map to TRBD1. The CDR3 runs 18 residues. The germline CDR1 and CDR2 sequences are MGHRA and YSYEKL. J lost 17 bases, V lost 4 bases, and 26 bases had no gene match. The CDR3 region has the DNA TGCGCCAGCAGCCTCCGGGACAGTTCCTCTTTGGGGGCCAACATCTTGACTTTC. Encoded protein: CASSLRDSSSLGANILTF.

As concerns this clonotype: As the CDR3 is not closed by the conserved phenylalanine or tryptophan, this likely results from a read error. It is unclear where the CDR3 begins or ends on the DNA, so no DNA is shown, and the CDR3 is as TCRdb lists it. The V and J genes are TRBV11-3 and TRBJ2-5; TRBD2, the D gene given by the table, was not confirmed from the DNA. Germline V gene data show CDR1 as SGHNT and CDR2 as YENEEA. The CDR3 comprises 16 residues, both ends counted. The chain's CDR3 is CASSPGLVGEGETQHY.

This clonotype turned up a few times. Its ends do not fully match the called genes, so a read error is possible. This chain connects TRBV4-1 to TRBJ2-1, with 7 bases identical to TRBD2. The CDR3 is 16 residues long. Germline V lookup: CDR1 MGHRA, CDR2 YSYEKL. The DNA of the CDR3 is TGCACCAGCAGCCAAGCACCCAGCGGGATAACGAATGAGCAGTTCTTC. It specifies CTSSQAPSGITNEQFF.

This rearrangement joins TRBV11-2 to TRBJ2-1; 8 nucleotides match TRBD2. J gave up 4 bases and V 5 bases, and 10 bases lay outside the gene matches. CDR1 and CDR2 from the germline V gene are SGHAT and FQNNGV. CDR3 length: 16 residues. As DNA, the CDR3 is TGTGCCAGCAGCCCCCGAGGTAGCGGGAATTACAATGAGCAGTTCTTC. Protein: CASSPRGSGNYNEQFF.

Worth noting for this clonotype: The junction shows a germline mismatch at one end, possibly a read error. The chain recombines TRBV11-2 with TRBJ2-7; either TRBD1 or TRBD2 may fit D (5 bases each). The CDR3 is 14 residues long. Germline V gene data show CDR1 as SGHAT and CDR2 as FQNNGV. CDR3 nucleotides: TGTGCCAGCAGCTTAGGGGACGGAGACTACGACCAGTACTTC. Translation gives CASSLGDGDYDQYF. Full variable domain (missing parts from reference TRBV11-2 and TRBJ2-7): EAGVAQSPRYKIIEKRQSVAFWCNPISGHATLYWYQQILGQGPKLLIQFQNNGVVDDSQLPKDRFSAERLKGVDSTLKIQPAKLEDSAVYLCASSLGDGDYDQYFGPGTRLTVT.

CDR3 sequence (DNA): TGCAGCGTTAGACGGGGAGGGAGCACTGAAGCTTTCTTT. Protein product: CSVRRGGSTEAFF. This chain joins TRBV29-1 and TRBJ1-1, with no clear D. This CDR3 comprises 13 residues. CDR1 is SQVTM and CDR2 is ANQGSEA in the germline V gene. Between the trimmed V and J ends, which lost 5 bases and 4 bases, there was a span of 14 bases.

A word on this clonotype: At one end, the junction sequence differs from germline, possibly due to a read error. The CDR3 DNA is TGCAGTGCTAAGACGGGGAGGGCGGGCACCGGGGAGCGGTTTTTT. Its protein product is CSAKTGRAGTGERFF. This rearrangement joins TRBV20-1 to TRBJ2-2; 7 bases fit TRBD2. Looked up from germline, CDR1 is DFQATT and CDR2 is SNEGSKA (reference sequence). The CDR3 extends over 15 amino acids.

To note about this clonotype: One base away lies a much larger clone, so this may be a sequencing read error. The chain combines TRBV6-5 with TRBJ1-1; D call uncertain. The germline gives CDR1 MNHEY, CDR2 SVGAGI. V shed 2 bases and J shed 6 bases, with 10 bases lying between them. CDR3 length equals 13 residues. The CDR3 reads CASSYGEASEAFF. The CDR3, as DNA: TGTGCCAGCAGTTACGGAGAGGCCTCTGAAGCTTTCTTT.

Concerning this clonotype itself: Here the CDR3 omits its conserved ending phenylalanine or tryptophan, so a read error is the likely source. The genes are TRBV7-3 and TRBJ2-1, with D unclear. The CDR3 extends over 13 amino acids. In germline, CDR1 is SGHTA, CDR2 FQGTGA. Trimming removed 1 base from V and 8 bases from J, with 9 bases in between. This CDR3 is CASSLNRAHEQFS. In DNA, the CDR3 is TGTGCCAGCAGCTTAAATAGGGCCCATGAGCAGTTCTCC.

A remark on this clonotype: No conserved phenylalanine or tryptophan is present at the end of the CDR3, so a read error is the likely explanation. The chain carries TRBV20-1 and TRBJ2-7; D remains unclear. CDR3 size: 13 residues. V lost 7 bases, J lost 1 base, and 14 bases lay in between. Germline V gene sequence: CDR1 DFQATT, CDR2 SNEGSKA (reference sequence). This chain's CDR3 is CSVSPATSYEQYL. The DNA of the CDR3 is TGCAGTGTCTCTCCCGCGACATCCTACGAGCAGTACTTA.

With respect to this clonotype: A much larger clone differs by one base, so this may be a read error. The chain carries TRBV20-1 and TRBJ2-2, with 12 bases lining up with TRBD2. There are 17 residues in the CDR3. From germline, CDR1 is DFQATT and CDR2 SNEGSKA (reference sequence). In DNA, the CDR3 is TGCAGTGCTATAGGACTAGCGGGGACCGATAACATCGGGGAGCTGTTTTTT. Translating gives CSAIGLAGTDNIGELFF.

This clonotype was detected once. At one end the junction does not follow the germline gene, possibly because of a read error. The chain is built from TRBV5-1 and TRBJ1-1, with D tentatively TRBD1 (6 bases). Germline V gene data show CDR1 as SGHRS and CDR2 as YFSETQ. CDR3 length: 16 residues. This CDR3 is CASSLVGGGKNIEAFF. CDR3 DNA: TGCGCCAGCAGCCTGGTGGGAGGGGGGAAGAACATTGAAGCTTTCTTT.

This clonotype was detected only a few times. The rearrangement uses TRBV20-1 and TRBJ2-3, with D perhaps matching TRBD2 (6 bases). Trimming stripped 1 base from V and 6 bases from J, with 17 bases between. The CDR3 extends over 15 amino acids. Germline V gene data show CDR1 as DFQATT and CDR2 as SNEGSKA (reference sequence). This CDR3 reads CSARGTGGLNDTQYF. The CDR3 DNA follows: TGCAGTGCTAGAGGAACTGGAGGGTTGAACGATACGCAGTATTTT.

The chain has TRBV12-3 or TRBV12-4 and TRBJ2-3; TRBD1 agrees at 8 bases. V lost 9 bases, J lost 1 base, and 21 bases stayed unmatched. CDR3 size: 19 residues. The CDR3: CASSMESYGQGGGTDTQYF. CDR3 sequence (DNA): TGTGCCAGTAGCATGGAATCTTACGGACAGGGAGGAGGCACAGATACGCAGTATTTT.

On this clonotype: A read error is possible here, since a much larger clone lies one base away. The chain's CDR3 is CASSQNRGTGYTF. CDR3 DNA: TGTGCCAGCAGTCAGAACCGGGGGACTGGCTACACCTTC. V is TRBV6-5 and J is TRBJ1-2; tentative D call: TRBD1 (5 bases). V lost 5 bases and J lost 7, with 14 bases in between. The CDR3 is 13 residues long. Germline V gene sequence: CDR1 MNHEY, CDR2 SVGAGI.